Sequencing of this T cell receptor (beta chain) was carried out in a study of blood T cell repertoires in COVID-19. Study information: COVID-19 samples from acute and convalescent phases originated in the United States, Italy and Spain. Sources were T cells, B-cell-depleted T cells, or PBMCs; the material itself was cDNA or gDNA.

Original processing notes: It was from reference gene primer amplification that nucleated cell counts were estimated. Sequenced by immunoSEQ multiplex PCR; TCRdb stores in-frame clones only, minus some. Clone size and the V and J calls come from that table; the DNA yielded D and trimming. The repertoire includes approximately 190,000 clones, less than 90% of them detected once, and around 20% sits in the top ten. This CDR3 is 15 amino acids long. Germline V gene data show CDR1 as SGHNT and CDR2 as YYREEE (reference sequence). J lost 5 bases, V lost 4 bases, and 11 bases had no gene match. The material sequenced was peripheral blood. The receptor's source is a human donor in a cohort sampled during active COVID-19. V usage is TRBV5-4 and J usage is TRBJ2-7; 8 bases line up with TRBD1. DNA of the CDR3: TGTGCCAGCAGCGGAACGACAGGGGAGGAAAACGAGCAGTACTTC. Translation gives CASSGTTGEENEQYF.